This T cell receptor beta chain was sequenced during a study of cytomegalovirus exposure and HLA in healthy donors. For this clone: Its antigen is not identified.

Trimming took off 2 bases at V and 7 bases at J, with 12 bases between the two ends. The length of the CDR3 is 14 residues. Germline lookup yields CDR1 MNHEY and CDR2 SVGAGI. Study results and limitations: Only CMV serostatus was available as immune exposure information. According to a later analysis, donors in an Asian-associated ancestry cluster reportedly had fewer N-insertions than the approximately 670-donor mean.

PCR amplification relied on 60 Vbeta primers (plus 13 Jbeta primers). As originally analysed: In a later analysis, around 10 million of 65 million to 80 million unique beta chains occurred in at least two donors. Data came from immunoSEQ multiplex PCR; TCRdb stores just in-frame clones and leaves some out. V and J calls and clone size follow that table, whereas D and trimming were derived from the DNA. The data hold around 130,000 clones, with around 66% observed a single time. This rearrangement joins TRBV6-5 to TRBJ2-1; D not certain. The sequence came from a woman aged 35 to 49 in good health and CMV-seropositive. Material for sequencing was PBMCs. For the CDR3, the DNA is TGTGCCAGCAGTTACGGTGACACTTTGAATGAGCAGTTCTTC. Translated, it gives CASSYGDTLNEQFF.